This T cell receptor (beta chain) is drawn from a study of response to subunit inactivated influenza vaccine. Regarding the study as a whole: There was a suggestion from the authors that each seasonal influenza vaccination recruits few new T cells.

TCRdb itself ran the RT-PCR reads through MiXCR, one entry per CDR3 protein. The data contain over 400,000 distinct CDR3 sequences, about an eighth of them singletons. V lost 8 bases, J lost 6 bases, and 9 bases lay in between. Germline values: CDR1 DFQATT, CDR2 SNEGSKA (reference sequence). The length of the CDR3 is 10 residues. This clonotype has more than one count but fewer than ten. The antigen is not known. The input for sequencing was PBMCs from blood, taken about 6 weeks after vaccination. The clonotype comes from a man aged 50 to 59 who received an inactivated influenza vaccine. The chain is built from TRBV20-1 and TRBJ2-3, with unresolved D. CDR3 region: CSCFGDTQYF. Here the CDR3 DNA reads TGCAGTTGCTTCGGGGATACGCAGTATTTT.